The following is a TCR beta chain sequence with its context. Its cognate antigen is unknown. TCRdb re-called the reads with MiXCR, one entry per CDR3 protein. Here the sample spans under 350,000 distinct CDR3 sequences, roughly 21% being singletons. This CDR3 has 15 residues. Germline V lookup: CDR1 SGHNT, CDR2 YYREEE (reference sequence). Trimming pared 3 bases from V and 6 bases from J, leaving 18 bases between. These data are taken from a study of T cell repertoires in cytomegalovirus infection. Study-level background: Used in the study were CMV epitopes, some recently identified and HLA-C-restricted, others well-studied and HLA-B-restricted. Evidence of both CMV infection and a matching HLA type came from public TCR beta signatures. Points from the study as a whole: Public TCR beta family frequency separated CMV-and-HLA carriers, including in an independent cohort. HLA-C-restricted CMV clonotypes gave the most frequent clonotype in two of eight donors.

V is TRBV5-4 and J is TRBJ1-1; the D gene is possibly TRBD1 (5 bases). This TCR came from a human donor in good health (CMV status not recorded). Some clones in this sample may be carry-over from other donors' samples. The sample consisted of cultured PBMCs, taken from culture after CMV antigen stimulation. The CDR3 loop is CASSSPTGLGAEAFF. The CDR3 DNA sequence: TGTGCCAGCAGCTCGCCTACAGGCTTGGGGGCTGAAGCTTTCTTT.